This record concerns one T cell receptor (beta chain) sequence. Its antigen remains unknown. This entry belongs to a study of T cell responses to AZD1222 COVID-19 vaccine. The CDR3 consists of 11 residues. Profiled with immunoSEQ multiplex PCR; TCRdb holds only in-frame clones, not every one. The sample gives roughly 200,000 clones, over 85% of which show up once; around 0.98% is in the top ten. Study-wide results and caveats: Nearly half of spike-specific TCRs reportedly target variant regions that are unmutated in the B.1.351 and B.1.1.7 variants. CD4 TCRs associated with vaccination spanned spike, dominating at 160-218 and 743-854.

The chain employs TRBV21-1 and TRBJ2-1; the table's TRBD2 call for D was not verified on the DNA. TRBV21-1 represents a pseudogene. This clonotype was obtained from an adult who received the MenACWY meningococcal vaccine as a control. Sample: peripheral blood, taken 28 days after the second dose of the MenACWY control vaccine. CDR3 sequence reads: CASSKAEEQFF. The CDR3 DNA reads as TGTGCCAGCAGCAAAGCTGAGGAGCAGTTCTTC.